The 7 T cell receptor beta chains below all came from one sample that was sequenced in a study of T cells in localized non-small cell lung cancer. Assay used: immunoSEQ multiplex PCR; TCRdb lists only in-frame clones, some missing. Of tens of thousands of clones in the sample, about 91% were seen once. Sequencing was performed on peripheral blood, taken before any cancer treatment. Every receptor here comes from a man aged 35 to 69 with stage I squamous cell lung carcinoma.

V gene TRBV5-5 combines with J gene TRBJ2-2; D gene uncertain. The V gene lost 3 bases and the J gene lost 7 bases, with 16 bases spanning the gap. CDR3 length equals 15 residues. The germline CDR1 and CDR2 sequences are SGHKS and YYEKEE (reference sequence). Here the CDR3 DNA reads TGTGCCAGCAGCTACGCGGCGAGGTCGGGCGGGGAGCTGTTTTTT. Translating it yields CASSYAARSGGELFF.

This clone was found a few times. CDR3 sequence reads: CASITGSSGNTIYF. CDR3 in DNA: TGTGCCAGCATTACAGGTAGCTCTGGAAACACCATATATTTT. The V and J genes are TRBV28 and TRBJ1-3; a weak D match, TRBD1 (5 bases). The CDR3 length is 14 residues. V lost 7 bases and J 0 bases, leaving 10 bases between the germline ends. Per germline, CDR1 MDHEN and CDR2 SYDVKM.

This CDR3 is CASSAADTEAFF. CDR3 sequence (DNA): TGTGCCAGCAGTGCGGCGGACACTGAAGCTTTCTTT. The chain combines TRBV6-6 with TRBJ1-1; D unresolved. Trimming removed 5 bases from V and 3 bases from J, with 7 bases in between. CDR1 and CDR2 from the germline V gene are MNHNY and SVGAGI (reference sequence). There are 12 residues in the CDR3.

The V and J genes are TRBV5-1 and TRBJ1-2, with TRBD1 matching 7 bases. The CDR3 has 12 residues. The germline V gene encodes CDR1 SGHRS and CDR2 YFSETQ. With V trimmed by 5 bases and J by 8 bases, 6 bases remained unmatched. CDR3: CASSFDRVGYTF. Here the CDR3 DNA reads TGCGCCAGCAGTTTCGACAGGGTAGGCTACACCTTC. Supplemented by reference TRBV5-1 and TRBJ1-2, the full variable domain reads KAGVTQTPRYLIKTRGQQVTLSCSPISGHRSVSWYQQTPGQGLQFLFEYFSETQRNKGNFPGRFSGRQFSNSRSEMNVSTLELGDSALYLCASSFDRVGYTFGSGTRLTVV.

The chain joins TRBV4-2 to TRBJ1-1; 12 bases are shared with TRBD1. Germline loops: CDR1 LGHNA, CDR2 YNFKEQ. After removal of 4 bases from V and 5 bases from J, the junction contained 5 bases not matched to a gene. The CDR3 extends over 15 amino acids. For the CDR3, the DNA is TGTGCCAGCAGCCTCCGGGACAGGGGGCAGACTGAAGCTTTCTTT. Its protein is CASSLRDRGQTEAFF.

The chain combines TRBV6-6 with TRBJ1-1, with D possibly being TRBD1 (5 bases). The CDR3 is made up of 14 amino acids. Per germline, CDR1 MNHNY and CDR2 SVGAGI (reference sequence). Trimming took 6 bases from V and 3 from J, leaving 14 bases between them. The CDR3 spells CASSTRGIDTEAFF. Written as DNA, the CDR3 is TGTGCCAGCAGCACTAGGGGTATCGACACTGAAGCTTTCTTT.

The chain recombines TRBV5-1 with TRBJ2-2, with a tentative D call TRBD1 (6 bases). The CDR3 contains 15 residues. Trimming took 4 bases from V and 3 from J, leaving 13 bases between them. Germline V gene sequence: CDR1 SGHRS, CDR2 YFSETQ. The CDR3 DNA follows: TGCGCCAGCAGCCAAGGGGGAAGGGACACCGGGGAGCTGTTTTTT. This sequence encodes CASSQGGRDTGELFF. Full variable domain (remainder filled in from reference TRBV5-1 and TRBJ2-2): KAGVTQTPRYLIKTRGQQVTLSCSPISGHRSVSWYQQTPGQGLQFLFEYFSETQRNKGNFPGRFSGRQFSNSRSEMNVSTLELGDSALYLCASSQGGRDTGELFFGEGSRLTVL.